The text below deals with one T cell receptor beta chain. These data belong to a study of blood T cell repertoires in COVID-19. Germline assignment: CDR1 LGHDT and CDR2 YNNKEL (reference sequence). V was cut by 1 base and J by 0 bases, with 9 bases left in between. The CDR3 contains 15 residues. In the original analysis: Amplification of reference gene primers provided the estimated nucleated cell counts. Assay used: immunoSEQ multiplex PCR; TCRdb lists only in-frame clones, some missing. Clone size and V and J calls were adopted from that table, with D and trimming inferred from the DNA. The sample lists about 40,000 clones; around 84% were seen once.

Source material: peripheral blood. This sequence originates from a human donor in a cohort sampled during active COVID-19. The chain uses TRBV3-1 (or the pseudogene TRBV3-2) and TRBJ1-1, with D possibly TRBD1 on 5 matching bases. CDR3 nucleotides: TGTGCCAGCAGCCAAGGACAGACCATGAACACTGAAGCTTTCTTT. It translates to CASSQGQTMNTEAFF.